This TCR beta chain was sequenced during a study of T cells in Graves' hyperthyroidism and ophthalmopathy. Study-level background: The initial diagnosis was the point when peripheral blood was collected, ahead of any treatment. Findings and caveats of the study: Most thyroid clonotypes expanded above 0.001 were also detected in blood. Stable hyperthyroidism was told apart from ophthalmopathy by a model built on 13 V-J features.

Template material for amplifying TCR beta CDR3 regions consisted of RNA transcripts. HTBI primers were used for first-round RT-PCR of the TCR CDR3. TCRdb passed the multiplex PCR reads through MiXCR, listing each CDR3 protein once. The data show 330,000 or so distinct CDR3 sequences, about 19% seen once. Turning to this clonotype: The antigen remains undetermined.

Trimming took 4 bases from V and 4 from J, leaving 11 bases between them. This CDR3 region has 13 residues. The diagnoses drew upon clinical symptoms, serum thyroxine and TRAb, thyroid ultrasound and orbital computed tomography. The TCR originated in a man in his fifties or sixties with Graves' ophthalmopathy. The source material was blood. The V gene is TRBV12-3 or TRBV12-4, the J gene TRBJ2-7; D is undetermined. CDR3 sequence reads: CASSSRAGYEQYF. In DNA, the CDR3 is TGTGCCAGCAGTTCCCGGGCCGGTTACGAGCAGTACTTC.